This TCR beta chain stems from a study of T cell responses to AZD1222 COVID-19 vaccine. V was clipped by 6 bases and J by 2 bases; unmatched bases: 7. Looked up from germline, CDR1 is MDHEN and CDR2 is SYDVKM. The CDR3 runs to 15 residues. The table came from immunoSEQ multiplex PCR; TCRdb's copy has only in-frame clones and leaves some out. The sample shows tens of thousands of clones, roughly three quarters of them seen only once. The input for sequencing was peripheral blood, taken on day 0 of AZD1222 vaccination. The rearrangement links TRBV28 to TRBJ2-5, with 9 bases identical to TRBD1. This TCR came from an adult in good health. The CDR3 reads CASRGGTGIQETQYF. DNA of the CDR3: TGTGCCAGCAGGGGGGGGACAGGGATACAAGAGACCCAGTACTTC.